Listed below are T cell receptor beta chains from one sample, sequenced in a study of cytomegalovirus exposure and HLA in healthy donors. TCRdb's table, derived via immunoSEQ multiplex PCR, lists solely in-frame clones and lacks some. This sample yields more than 100,000 clones, of which almost 80% are seen a single time; under 4.5% belongs to the top ten. Sequenced input: PBMCs. All receptors come from a man aged 50 or older in good health and CMV-seropositive. The CDR3 runs from the conserved cysteine through the conserved F or W. A D gene is named only where the DNA matches it firmly. The size field is filled for only some rows; it gives once, few, many or a size class.

>TRBV9|15|-|TRBJ1-2|-
CASSFNSEGSASYTF
TGTGCCAGCAGCTTCAATTCGGAGGGTTCGGCGAGCTACACCTTC
>TRBV28|18|TRBD1|TRBJ1-4|-
CASRLGRDRGATNEKLFF
TGTGCCAGCAGGTTAGGGCGGGACAGGGGTGCAACTAATGAAAAACTGTTTTTT
>TRBV7-2|15|TRBD2|TRBJ2-1|-
CASTYGTSGSDEQFF
TGTGCCAGCACCTACGGGACTAGCGGGAGTGATGAGCAGTTCTTC
>TRBV2|15|TRBD1|TRBJ2-2|-
CASSVDRGNTGELFF
TGTGCCAGCAGTGTGGACAGGGGTAACACCGGGGAGCTGTTTTTT
>TRBV2|14|TRBD2|TRBJ2-1|-
CASSFGGSYNEQFF
TGTGCCAGCAGTTTCGGGGGGTCTTACAATGAGCAGTTCTTC
>TRBV27|12|-|TRBJ2-5|-
CAGTGPQETQYF
TGTGCCGGCACAGGCCCTCAAGAGACCCAGTACTTC
>TRBV15|14|-|TRBJ2-3|-
CATSSVLSTDTQYF
TGTGCCACCAGCAGCGTCTTGAGCACAGATACGCAGTATTTT
>TRBV5-4|14|TRBD2|TRBJ2-1|-
CASSAELAADEQFF
TGTGCCAGCAGCGCAGAACTAGCGGCGGATGAGCAGTTCTTC
>TRBV7-3|14|TRBD1|TRBJ2-7|-
CASSLDRGIYEQYF
TGTGCCAGCAGCTTAGACAGGGGCATCTACGAGCAGTACTTC
>TRBV10-3|16|TRBD1|TRBJ2-7|-
CAISESRTGSPYEQYF
TGTGCCATCAGTGAGTCCCGGACAGGTTCCCCCTACGAGCAGTACTTC
>TRBV28|13|-|TRBJ2-4|-
CASSFPPGNIQYF
TGTGCCAGCAGTTTCCCTCCGGGAAACATTCAGTACTTC
>TRBV2|16|TRBD1|TRBJ1-5|-
CASTDAGQGKNQPQHF
TGTGCCAGCACTGACGCAGGACAGGGCAAGAATCAGCCCCAGCATTTT
>TRBV5-4|16|TRBD2|TRBJ2-1|once
CASRRGGSGSWNEQFF
TGTGCCAGCAGGCGAGGAGGGAGCGGGAGTTGGAATGAGCAGTTCTTC
>TRBV4-3|13|-|TRBJ2-3|-
CASSQEYTDTQYF
TGCGCCAGCAGCCAAGAGTACACAGATACGCAGTATTTT
>TRBV11-2|16|TRBD2|TRBJ2-5|-
CASSPLGLAVQETQYF
TGTGCCAGCAGCCCCTTAGGACTAGCGGTACAAGAGACCCAGTACTTC
>TRBV5-1|15|TRBD2|TRBJ2-3|-
CASTPGLAVTDTQYF
TGCGCCAGCACCCCCGGACTAGCGGTCACAGATACGCAGTATTTT
>TRBV19|15|-|TRBJ2-7|-
CASRIRDSSSYEQYF
TGTGCCAGTAGAATCCGGGACTCAAGCTCCTACGAGCAGTACTTC
>TRBV28|16|TRBD1|TRBJ2-4|once
CASSFNRGVDKNIQYF
TGTGCCAGCAGTTTCAACAGGGGGGTGGACAAAAACATTCAGTACTTC
>TRBV30|15|TRBD1|TRBJ2-3|-
CAWSVDRGVVDTQYF
TGTGCCTGGAGTGTGGACAGGGGGGTGGTAGATACGCAGTATTTT
>TRBV28|12|-|TRBJ2-5|-
CASRGLLETQYF
TGTGCCAGCAGGGGACTGTTGGAGACCCAGTACTTC
>TRBV4-1|15|-|TRBJ2-7|-
CASSQDLAGTAEQYF
TGCGCCAGCAGCCAAGATTTGGCGGGAACCGCCGAGCAGTACTTC
>TRBV28|16|TRBD1|TRBJ1-1|-
CASSLFQGAGNTEAFF
TGTGCCAGCAGTTTATTTCAGGGGGCAGGAAACACTGAAGCTTTCTTT
>TRBV9|16|-|TRBJ2-1|-
CASSVAGSHNGNEQFF
TGTGCCAGCAGCGTAGCCGGGTCCCATAATGGCAATGAGCAGTTCTTC